This section outlines one T cell receptor (beta chain) sequence together with its context. The PCR employed 60 Vbeta primers together with 13 Jbeta primers. This table comes from immunoSEQ multiplex PCR, and its TCRdb copy is limited to in-frame clones, with some not included. The table records roughly 150,000 clones, roughly 80% of them present only once. The CDR3 is 15 amino acids. The germline V and J ends were trimmed by 0 bases and 5 bases, with 15 bases remaining between them. CDR1 and CDR2 from the germline V gene are SGHTS and YDEGEE. This sample stems from a study of cytomegalovirus exposure and HLA in healthy donors.

Material for sequencing was PBMCs. V gene TRBV5-8 combines with J gene TRBJ2-7; TRBD2 might be the D (5 bases). This clonotype was obtained from a man aged 50 to 60 in good health and CMV-seropositive. The chain's CDR3 is CASSLVLGRRNEQYF. DNA for the CDR3: TGTGCCAGCAGCTTGGTGTTAGGCAGGAGGAACGAGCAGTACTTC.